The T cell receptor (beta chain) under discussion was sequenced for a study of radiotherapy plus CTLA-4 blockade in lung cancer. CDR3 length: 12 residues. V was shortened by 6 bases and J by 6 bases, with 11 bases between the two germline ends. Germline V gene sequence: CDR1 MDHEN, CDR2 SYDVKM. The assay was immunoSEQ multiplex PCR, and TCRdb's table has in-frame clones only and misses some. Of about 53,000 clones listed, approximately 84% are singletons. This specimen was peripheral blood, taken from a patient treated with radiotherapy plus ipilimumab. This clonotype was obtained from a human donor with non-small cell lung cancer whose response to radiotherapy plus ipilimumab could not be evaluated. This sequence joins TRBV28 and TRBJ1-2, with D hard to call. CDR3 residues: CASSLALNGYTF. The CDR3 bases are TGTGCCAGCAGCCTGGCCCTTAATGGCTACACCTTC.